This is a list of T cell receptor beta chains from one sample in a study of shared clonotypes between healthy human individuals. Profiled with immunoSEQ multiplex PCR; TCRdb holds only in-frame clones, not every one. The profile shows about 680,000 clones, about 90% of them singletons. The source material was naive CD8+ T cells sorted from blood. The receptors come from a young man in good health. Each CDR3 is given with its conserved first and last residue. Each record gives: V gene, J gene, clone size, D gene, CDR3 protein, CDR3 DNA. The D gene is left open where the match is weak. The listing skips clone size in some rows; elsewhere it reads once, few, many or a size class.

TRBV18	TRBJ2-7	-	TRBD2	CASSPPLAGEYEQYF	TGTGCCAGCTCACCACCCCTAGCGGGCGAATACGAGCAGTACTTC
TRBV7-8	TRBJ2-1	-	-	CASRETESSYNEQFF	TGTGCCAGCAGAGAGACAGAGAGCTCCTACAATGAGCAGTTCTTC
TRBV5-1	TRBJ2-3	once	-	CASSYYDPIYPSF	TGCGCCAGCAGCTATTATGACCCAATATACCCGTCTTTT
TRBV30	TRBJ1-2	-	-	CAWSVNEGGPSHYGYTF	TGTGCCTGGAGTGTTAATGAGGGCGGCCCGAGTCACTATGGTTACACCTTC
TRBV4-1	TRBJ2-5	-	-	CASSQWSDETQYF	TGCGCCAGCAGCCAATGGTCGGACGAGACCCAGTACTTC
TRBV5-1	TRBJ2-2	once	TRBD1	CASSSGTGEYDSGYWELFF	TGCGCCAGCAGCAGCGGGACAGGGGAATATGATAGCGGTTACTGGGAGCTGTTTTTT
TRBV7-9	TRBJ2-3	-	-	CASSADPSDTQYF	TGTGCCAGCAGCGCGGACCCTTCAGATACGCAGTATTTT
TRBV2	TRBJ2-7	-	-	CARTGTDSYEQYF	TGTGCCAGGACCGGGACGGACTCCTACGAGCAGTACTTC
TRBV21-1	TRBJ2-7	once	-	CASSKKLNSYEQYF	TGTGCCAGCAGCAAAAAGTTAAACTCCTACGAGCAGTACTTC
TRBV13	TRBJ2-1	once	-	CASSLESNEQFF	TGTGCCAGCAGCTTAGAAAGCAATGAGCAGTTCTTC
TRBV19	TRBJ2-3	-	-	CASSSRTSSSTDTQYF	TGTGCCAGTAGTTCCCGGACTTCATCTAGCACAGATACGCAGTATTTT
TRBV12-2	TRBJ2-6	-	-	CASRLEGPGRRSSGANVLTF	TGTGCAAGTCGCTTAGAGGGGCCGGGACGGAGGAGCTCTGGGGCCAACGTCCTGACTTTC
TRBV7-9	TRBJ2-1	-	TRBD2	CASSLWTSGSYNEQFF	TGTGCCAGCAGCTTGTGGACTAGCGGATCCTACAATGAGCAGTTCTTC
TRBV19	TRBJ1-1	-	-	CASSPGGATEAFF	TGTGCCAGTAGTCCGGGGGGGGCCACTGAAGCTTTCTTT
TRBV29-1	TRBJ2-1	-	TRBD2	CSPGLASSNEQFF	TGCAGCCCCGGACTAGCATCCTCCAATGAGCAGTTCTTC
TRBV27	TRBJ2-3	-	-	CASKKTASHTDTQYF	TGTGCCAGCAAAAAGACCGCCTCCCACACAGATACGCAGTATTTT
TRBV4-3	TRBJ2-1	-	TRBD1	CASSPRGQVNNEQFF	TGCGCCAGCAGCCCCCGTGGACAGGTAAACAATGAGCAGTTCTTC
TRBV27	TRBJ1-5	once	-	CASSPRLGGANQPQHF	TGTGCCAGCAGTCCTCGGTTGGGGGGAGCTAATCAGCCCCAGCATTTT
TRBV28	TRBJ2-7	once	TRBD2	CASSRVLSGTSVGEQYF	TGTGCCAGCAGCCGAGTACTATCCGGGACTAGCGTGGGCGAGCAGTACTTC